Listed below are T cell receptor beta chains from one sample, sequenced in a study of Graves' ophthalmopathy and Graves' hyperthyroidism. TCRdb re-analysed the multiplex PCR reads in MiXCR, keeping a single row per CDR3 protein. In the table there are some 750,000 distinct CDR3 sequences, roughly two fifths of which are singletons. The sequencing sample was made of peripheral blood. These receptors were taken from an adult man with Graves' ophthalmopathy. Each CDR3 is given with its conserved first and last residue. D genes are given only for firm matches. Where a row states a size, it is once, few, many or the class of an expanded clone; other rows omit it.

TRBV7-8	-	TRBJ2-5	TRBD1	TGTGCCAGCAGGAATACTCGACAGGGAGAGACCCAGTGCTTC	CASRNTRQGETQCF
TRBV15	once	TRBJ2-5	-	TGTGCCACCAGCATATACAGGGGGGGCTCCCAAGAGACCCAGTACTTC	CATSIYRGGSQETQYF
TRBV10-2	many	TRBJ2-5	TRBD2	TGCGCCAGCGCTGGGACTAGCGGACAAGAGACCCAGTACTTC	CASAGTSGQETQYF
TRBV14	many	TRBJ1-1	TRBD1	TGTGCCAGCAGCCAAGAATGGAGGGGACAGCCTGCTTTCTTT	CASSQEWRGQPAFF
TRBV20-1	many	TRBJ1-1	-	TGCAGTGCCCCCCCCCAGGGCACTGAAGCTTTCTTT	CSAPPQGTEAFF
TRBV19	-	TRBJ2-6	-	TGTGCCAGTAGCCTAAACAGGGATCGGAGGTCTGGGGCCAACGTCCTGACTTTC	CASSLNRDRRSGANVLTF
TRBV7-9	few	TRBJ2-2	-	TGTGCCAGCAGCCCCGGGACTCCCGGGGAGCTGTTTTTT	CASSPGTPGELFF
TRBV7-8	-	TRBJ2-2	TRBD1	TGTGCCAGCAGCCAGACAGGGAGAACCACCGGGGAGCTGTTTTTT	CASSQTGRTTGELFF
TRBV12-3/TRBV12-4	once	TRBJ2-6	-	TGTGCTAGTGGTTTGGACCAGACAGCCAACTCTGGGGCCAACGTCCTGACTTTC	CASGLDQTANSGANVLTF
TRBV29-1	-	TRBJ2-2	TRBD2	TGCAGCGTTCTGGGACTAGCGAACACCGGGGAGCTGTTTTTT	CSVLGLANTGELFF
TRBV5-1	-	TRBJ2-5	TRBD2	TGCGCCAGCAGCTCCAGACTAGCGGAAGGGGCCCAGTACTTC	CASSSRLAEGAQYF
TRBV19	-	TRBJ2-6	TRBD1	TGTGCCAGTAGGGGACAGGGTGGCAACGTCCTGACTTTC	CASRGQGGNVLTF
TRBV2	-	TRBJ2-7	TRBD1	TGTGCCAGCAGTAAATTTTCGGGACAGATAGCCTACGAGCAGTACTTC	CASSKFSGQIAYEQYF
TRBV2	many	TRBJ1-6	-	TGTGCCAGCAGCCCAACACAAGCCAATTCACCCCTCCACTTT	CASSPTQANSPLHF
TRBV19	few	TRBJ1-4	-	TGTGCCAGTAGTCCACGGGGGCCAGTATCCGAAAAACTGTTTTTT	CASSPRGPVSEKLFF